These T cell receptor beta chains were read from a single sample in a study of blood T cells in healthy people across ages. Each CDR3 protein is one row after TCRdb ran MiXCR on the 5' RACE reads. This sample has around 990,000 distinct CDR3 sequences, with approximately 38% found just once. Material: blood. Receptor source: a man younger than 35 in good health. Both conserved end residues are part of each CDR3. The D gene is left open where the match is weak. The listing skips clone size in some rows; elsewhere it reads once, few, many or a size class.

>few|TRBJ2-3|TRBV11-2|-
CASSLGGLKDTQYF
TGTGCCAGCAGCTTAGGGGGGCTTAAAGATACGCAGTATTTT
>-|TRBJ1-1|TRBV29-1|-
CSVVRDGNTEAFF
TGCAGCGTTGTACGGGACGGAAACACTGAAGCTTTCTTT
>-|TRBJ2-3|TRBV12-3/TRBV12-4|-
CASKYDTKTDTEYF
TGTGCCAGCAAATACGACACGAAAACAGATACGGAATATTTT
>-|TRBJ1-5|TRBV10-3|-
CAISEVQGSNQPQHF
TGTGCCATCAGTGAGGTTCAGGGGTCGAATCAGCCCCAGCATTTT
>many|TRBJ2-1|TRBV10-2|TRBD2
CASSAGTSIVNEQFF
TGCGCCAGCAGTGCCGGGACTAGTATAGTGAATGAGCAGTTCTTC
>few|TRBJ1-2|TRBV4-2|-
CASSRIGENYGYTF
TGTGCCAGCAGTCGTATAGGGGAGAACTATGGCTACACCTTC
>-|TRBJ1-1|TRBV12-3/TRBV12-4|-
CASSLQEVPNTEAFF
TGTGCCAGCAGTTTACAGGAGGTACCGAACACTGAAGCTTTCTTT
>-|TRBJ2-7|TRBV11-2|TRBD1
CASSSPRGSSYEQYF
TGTGCCAGCAGCTCGCCCAGGGGGAGCTCCTACGAGCAGTACTTC
>few|TRBJ2-1|TRBV18|-
CASSRQVSEAEQFF
TGTGCCAGCTCCAGACAGGTTAGTGAGGCGGAGCAGTTCTTC
>-|TRBJ2-5|TRBV3-1|-
CAGSQVVETQYF
TGTGCCGGCAGCCAAGTGGTCGAGACCCAGTACTTC
>once|TRBJ1-1|TRBV5-1|-
CASSLDVRDTEAFF
TGCGCCAGCAGCTTGGACGTCAGGGACACTGAAGCTTTCTTT
>-|TRBJ1-1|TRBV5-5|TRBD1
CASSRRQGASTEAFF
TGTGCCAGCAGCCGGAGACAGGGGGCGAGCACTGAAGCTTTCTTT
>-|TRBJ1-5|TRBV4-3|-
CASSQDISSNQPQHF
TGCGCCAGCAGCCAAGATATTAGCTCAAATCAGCCCCAGCATTTT